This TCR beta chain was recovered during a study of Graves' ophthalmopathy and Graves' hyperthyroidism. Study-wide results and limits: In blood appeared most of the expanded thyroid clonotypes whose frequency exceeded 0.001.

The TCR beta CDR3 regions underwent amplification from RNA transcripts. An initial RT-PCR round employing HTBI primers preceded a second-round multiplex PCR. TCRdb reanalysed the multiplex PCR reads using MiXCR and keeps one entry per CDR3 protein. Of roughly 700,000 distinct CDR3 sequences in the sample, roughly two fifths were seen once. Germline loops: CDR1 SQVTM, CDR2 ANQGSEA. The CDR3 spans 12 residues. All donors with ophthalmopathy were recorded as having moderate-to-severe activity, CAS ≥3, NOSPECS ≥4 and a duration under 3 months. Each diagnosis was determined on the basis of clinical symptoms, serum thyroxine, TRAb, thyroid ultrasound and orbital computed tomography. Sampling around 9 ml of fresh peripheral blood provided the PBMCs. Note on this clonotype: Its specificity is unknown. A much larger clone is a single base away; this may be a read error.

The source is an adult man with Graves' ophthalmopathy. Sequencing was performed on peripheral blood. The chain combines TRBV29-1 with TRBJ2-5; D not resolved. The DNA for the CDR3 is TGCAGCATTGAAGATGGGGTAGAGACCCAGTACTTC. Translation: CSIEDGVETQYF.